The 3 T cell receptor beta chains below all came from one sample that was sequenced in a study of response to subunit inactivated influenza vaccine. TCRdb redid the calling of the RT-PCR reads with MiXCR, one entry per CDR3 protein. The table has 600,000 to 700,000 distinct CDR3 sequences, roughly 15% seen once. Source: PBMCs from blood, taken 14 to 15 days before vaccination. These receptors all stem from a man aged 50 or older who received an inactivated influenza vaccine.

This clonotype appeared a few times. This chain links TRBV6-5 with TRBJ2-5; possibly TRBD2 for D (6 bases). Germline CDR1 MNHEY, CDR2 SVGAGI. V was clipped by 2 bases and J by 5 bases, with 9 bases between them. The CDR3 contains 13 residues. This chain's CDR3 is CASSYRGWETQYF. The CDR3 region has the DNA TGTGCCAGCAGTTACCGGGGGTGGGAGACCCAGTACTTC.

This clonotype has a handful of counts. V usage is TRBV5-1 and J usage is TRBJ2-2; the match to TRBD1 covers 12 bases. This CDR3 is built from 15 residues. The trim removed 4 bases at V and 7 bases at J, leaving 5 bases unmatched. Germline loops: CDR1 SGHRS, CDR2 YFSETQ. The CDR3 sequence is CASSPGTGGNGELFF. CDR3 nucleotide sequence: TGCGCCAGCAGCCCCGGGACAGGGGGCAACGGGGAGCTGTTTTTT.

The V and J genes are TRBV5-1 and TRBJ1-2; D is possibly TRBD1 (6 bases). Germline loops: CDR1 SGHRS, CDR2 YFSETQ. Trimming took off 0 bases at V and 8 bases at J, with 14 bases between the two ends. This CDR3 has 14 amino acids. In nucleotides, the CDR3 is TGCGCCAGCAGCTTGGGGGGTACAGGGAACGGCTACACCTTC. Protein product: CASSLGGTGNGYTF. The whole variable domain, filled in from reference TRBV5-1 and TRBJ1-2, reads KAGVTQTPRYLIKTRGQQVTLSCSPISGHRSVSWYQQTPGQGLQFLFEYFSETQRNKGNFPGRFSGRQFSNSRSEMNVSTLELGDSALYLCASSLGGTGNGYTFGSGTRLTVV.